A selection of T cell receptor beta chains follows, all from one sample in a study of blood T cells in healthy people across ages. One entry per CDR3 protein results from TCRdb running MiXCR on the 5' RACE reads. The table has fewer than 1.5 million distinct CDR3 sequences, 42% seen once. The sequenced material came from blood. Receptors were obtained from a young woman in good health. Each CDR3 is given without its conserved first and last residue. Clone size is stated in some rows and not others, as once, few, many or a class when expanded.

>-|TRBV5-1|TRBJ2-6
ASSPSRSSGANVLT
>-|TRBV30|TRBJ2-1
AWSSGGFYNEQF
>-|TRBV10-3|TRBJ2-5
AISDFSEGDQETQY
>-|TRBV6-5|TRBJ2-7
ASSYSAGPGYEQY
>-|TRBV9|TRBJ1-6
ASSVTRDSPLH
>few|TRBV25-1|TRBJ2-1
ASSELASGGIGNEQF
>-|TRBV10-3|TRBJ1-2
AIRTTVGDGYT
>few|TRBV25-1|TRBJ2-7
ASSESGASYEQY
>few|TRBV27|TRBJ2-7
ASSLLTPTSEPYEQY
>-|TRBV20-1|TRBJ2-7
SAVQRQVLTSGRVTYEQY
>few|TRBV4-2|TRBJ2-1
ASSQDRGTSSPSSYNEQF
>-|TRBV7-2|TRBJ1-6
ASSAMAGPPLH
>many|TRBV10-3|TRBJ2-3
ATEDLTDTQY
>few|TRBV12-3/TRBV12-4|TRBJ2-4
ASNRGGERDIQY
>many|TRBV5-1|TRBJ2-2
ASSLQGTGELF
>-|TRBV7-9|TRBJ2-1
ASSLATGEGLSEQF